A single sample is the source of the 25 T cell receptor beta chains below, sequenced in a study of blood T cell repertoires in COVID-19. Assay used: immunoSEQ multiplex PCR; TCRdb lists only in-frame clones, some missing. This repertoire shows 400,000 to 500,000 clones, roughly 90% found once; its top ten account for over 1.5%. The sample consisted of PBMCs or T cells enriched from blood (not recorded which). These receptors were obtained from a woman in her forties who had recovered from COVID-19.

The CDR3 loop reads CASSFTGPDTEAFF. The CDR3 region has the DNA TGTGCCAGCAGCTTTACAGGGCCGGACACTGAAGCTTTCTTT. This rearrangement joins TRBV7-2 to TRBJ1-1; D might be TRBD1 (6 bases). Trimming took 3 bases from V and 3 from J, leaving 11 bases between them. The CDR3 runs 14 residues. Germline V CDR1 and CDR2: SGHTA, FQGNSA.

The chain links TRBV7-9 to TRBJ2-7; 10 positions match TRBD1. The germline CDR1 and CDR2 sequences are SEHNR and FQNEAQ (reference sequence). Trimming took 5 bases from V and 6 from J; bases not matched to a gene: 7. CDR3 length: 14 residues. The DNA of the CDR3 is TGTGCCAGCAGCCAATGGGACAGGGGAGGCGAGCAGTACTTC. This translates into CASSQWDRGGEQYF.

The V call is TRBV7-2, the J call TRBJ1-1; D possibly corresponds to TRBD1 (5 bases). Germline values: CDR1 SGHTA, CDR2 FQGNSA. CDR3 length: 14 amino acids. V gave up 7 bases and J gave up 0 bases, with 12 bases separating them. The CDR3 reads CASTWVGVNTEAFF. In DNA form, the CDR3 reads TGTGCCAGCACCTGGGTAGGGGTGAACACTGAAGCTTTCTTT.

The rearrangement links TRBV4-2 to TRBJ1-6; 8 bases are shared with TRBD1. After removal of 0 bases from V and 7 bases from J, the junction contained 11 bases not matched to a gene. This CDR3 has 18 amino acids. Germline CDR1 is LGHNA and CDR2 is YNFKEQ. The CDR3 DNA is TGTGCCAGCAGCCAAGATAGGGGGCAGGGGGCAAAAAATTCACCCCTCCACTTT. This sequence encodes CASSQDRGQGAKNSPLHF.

V and J are TRBV2 and TRBJ2-1, with TRBD2 identical over 16 bases. The junction had 8 bases not matched to a gene; V was cut back by 6 bases and J by 0 bases. The CDR3 length is 19 residues. The germline CDR1 and CDR2 sequences are SNHLY and FYNNEI. The CDR3 reads CASSPGLAGGSSSYNEQFF. CDR3 nucleotides: TGTGCCAGCAGCCCGGGACTAGCGGGAGGGTCGAGCTCCTACAATGAGCAGTTCTTC.

This clone was picked up one time. CDR3 protein: CASSETTGGTPYGYTF. The CDR3 DNA follows: TGTGCCAGCAGCGAGACGACAGGGGGCACCCCCTATGGCTACACCTTC. The V and J genes are TRBV7-2 and TRBJ1-2, with 10 bases that match TRBD1. The CDR3 runs 16 residues. Germline-derived CDR1 and CDR2 are SGHTA and FQGNSA. Trimming cost V 5 bases and J 4 bases; bases outside gene matches: 10.

This chain uses TRBV4-2 with TRBJ2-5; 12 bases are a match to TRBD2. The CDR3 covers 21 residues. J was trimmed by 5 bases and V by 4 bases; bases with no gene match: 23. Germline CDR1 and CDR2: LGHNA and YNFKEQ. The CDR3: CASSPWTRLAGEGDTRETQYF. In nucleotides, the CDR3 is TGTGCCAGCAGCCCATGGACTAGACTAGCGGGAGAGGGGGACACAAGGGAGACCCAGTACTTC.

The V call is TRBV6-5, the J call TRBJ1-6, with D perhaps TRBD1 (5 bases). This CDR3 spans 12 amino acids. Trimming shortened V by 6 bases and J by 9 bases, and 9 bases separated the two germline ends. Germline assignment: CDR1 MNHEY and CDR2 SVGAGI. CDR3 coding DNA: TGTGCCAGCAGCTTCGGGGGTTCACCCCTCCACTTT. Residues: CASSFGGSPLHF.

The chain joins TRBV5-4 to TRBJ1-1; 9 bases are a match to TRBD1. This CDR3 is 14 amino acids long. Germline loops: CDR1 SGHNT, CDR2 YYREEE (reference sequence). V shed 3 bases, J shed 11 bases, and the junction held 11 bases outside the gene matches. The CDR3 coding sequence is TGTGCCAGCAGCTACCTACAGGGGGCAGAGGGTGCTTTCTTT. Protein sequence: CASSYLQGAEGAFF.

The DNA for the CDR3 is TGTGCCAGCAGTATTGCCGGGACAGGGCCCCACGAGCAGTACTTC. It specifies CASSIAGTGPHEQYF. The V call is TRBV7-9, the J call TRBJ2-7, with 9 nucleotides matching TRBD1. Germline V gene data show CDR1 as SEHNR and CDR2 as FQNEAQ (reference sequence). The V segment lost 6 bases and the J segment 5 bases; nucleotides outside the gene matches: 11. The CDR3 has 15 residues.

V is TRBV6-5 and J is TRBJ1-4, with D perhaps TRBD1 (5 bases). CDR1 MNHEY and CDR2 SVGAGI come from the germline V gene. Trimming took off 2 bases at V and 8 bases at J, with 12 bases between the two ends. This CDR3 comprises 14 residues. The DNA for the CDR3 is TGTGCCAGCAGTTACGGAAGGGCAGGGGAAAAACTGTTTTTT. Protein product: CASSYGRAGEKLFF.

This chain links TRBV6-5 with TRBJ2-1, with 11 bases lining up with TRBD2. This CDR3 has 14 amino acids. The germline V gene encodes CDR1 MNHEY and CDR2 SVGAGI. With 6 bases clipped from V and 7 bases from J, the junction kept 5 bases outside the gene matches. DNA of the CDR3: TGTGCCAGCAGATTAGCGGGAGGGCCGAATGAGCAGTTCTTC. Amino acids: CASRLAGGPNEQFF.

J is TRBJ2-1 and V is TRBV5-4; 8 positions match TRBD2. V dropped 0 bases and J dropped 6; count of bases not matched to a gene: 8. This CDR3 has 16 amino acids. Germline lookup yields CDR1 SGHNT and CDR2 YYREEE (reference sequence). The CDR3 here is CASSLAGGRILNEQFF. The CDR3 DNA follows: TGTGCCAGCAGCTTGGCTGGCGGGAGGATCCTCAATGAGCAGTTCTTC. The entire variable domain, with the rest obtained from reference TRBV5-4 and TRBJ2-1, is as follows: ETGVTQSPTHLIKTRGQQVTLRCSSQSGHNTVSWYQQALGQGPQFIFQYYREEENGRGNFPPRFSGLQFPNYSSELNVNALELDDSALYLCASSLAGGRILNEQFFGPGTRLTVL.

This sequence joins TRBV6-2 or TRBV6-3 and TRBJ2-1; 12 nucleotides align to TRBD2. J was trimmed by 10 bases and V by 5 bases; bases with no gene match: 12. The CDR3 runs to 16 residues. Germline CDR1 reads MNHEY; CDR2 reads SVGEGT. The CDR3 spells CASSGPTSGRVGEQFF. The CDR3 region has the DNA TGTGCCAGCAGTGGCCCGACTAGCGGGAGAGTTGGGGAGCAGTTCTTC.

The chain employs TRBV27 and TRBJ1-1; D not resolved. The CDR3 runs to 14 residues. Trimming took off 5 bases at V and 4 bases at J, with 14 bases between the two ends. The germline V gene encodes CDR1 MNHEY and CDR2 SMNVEV (reference sequence). The CDR3 sequence is CASSRSGRGTEAFF. The CDR3 nucleotides read TGTGCCAGCAGTAGGAGCGGGCGCGGCACTGAAGCTTTCTTT.

V is TRBV6-4 and J is TRBJ2-1; 10 nucleotides align to TRBD2. CDR1 MRHNA and CDR2 SNTAGT come from the germline V gene. This CDR3 spans 14 amino acids. V shed 5 bases, J shed 6 bases, and the junction held 4 bases outside the gene matches. CDR3 residues: CASSSAGGGNEQFF. CDR3 in DNA: TGTGCCAGCAGTTCAGCGGGAGGGGGCAATGAGCAGTTCTTC.

The chain uses TRBV18 and TRBJ2-7, with 8 bases aligning to TRBD1. The V and J ends lost 1 base and 6 bases, in that order; junction bases with no gene match: 8. Germline CDR1 is KGHSH and CDR2 is LQKENI. The CDR3 totals 15 residues. The CDR3 sequence: CASSPRTGKDGEQYF. The DNA of the CDR3 is TGTGCCAGCTCACCACGGACAGGGAAGGACGGCGAGCAGTACTTC.

This chain's CDR3 is CATSRDTTGWGYTF. Written as DNA, the CDR3 is TGTGCCACCAGCAGAGATACGACGGGATGGGGCTACACCTTC. This chain links TRBV15 with TRBJ1-2, with D hard to call. In germline, CDR1 is LNHNV, CDR2 YYDKDF (reference sequence). V was clipped by 0 bases and J by 8 bases, with 13 bases between them. The CDR3 is made up of 14 amino acids.

V usage is TRBV5-1 and J usage is TRBJ2-2; 7 bases line up with TRBD1. The V gene's germline CDR1 is SGHRS and CDR2 YFSETQ. The V and J ends lost 1 base and 4 bases, in that order; junction bases with no gene match: 4. The CDR3 runs 15 residues. CDR3 protein: CASSLSAGGTGELFF. The CDR3 DNA is TGCGCCAGCAGCTTGTCGGCAGGGGGCACCGGGGAGCTGTTTTTT.

J is TRBJ2-3 and V is TRBV5-6; TRBD2 might be the D (5 bases). The CDR3 totals 13 residues. With 2 bases removed from V and 4 bases from J, the gap between germline ends came to 8 bases. From germline, CDR1 is SGHDT and CDR2 YYEEEE. In DNA form, the CDR3 reads TGTGCCAGCAGCTTACTAGAGTCAGATACGCAGTATTTT. Translated, it gives CASSLLESDTQYF. The complete variable domain, with remaining parts taken from reference TRBV5-6 and TRBJ2-3, reads DAGVTQSPTHLIKTRGQQVTLRCSPKSGHDTVSWYQQALGQGPQFIFQYYEEEERQRGNFPDRFSGHQFPNYSSELNVNALLLGDSALYLCASSLLESDTQYFGPGTRLTVL.

The chain employs TRBV9 and TRBJ2-5; TRBD2 agrees at 14 bases. Per the germline V gene, CDR1 is SGDLS and CDR2 is YYNGEE. The CDR3 runs to 16 residues. J gave up 4 bases and V 4 bases, and 6 bases lay outside the gene matches. The CDR3 nucleotides are TGTGCCAGCAGCCCGAGACTAGCGGGAGGGCGAGAGACCCAGTACTTC. Amino acid sequence: CASSPRLAGGRETQYF.

This clone appeared a few times. The chain combines TRBV29-1 with TRBJ1-6; D is unclear. Trimming stripped 5 bases from V and 6 bases from J, with 11 bases between. The CDR3 totals 13 residues. Germline assignment: CDR1 SQVTM and CDR2 ANQGSEA. The CDR3 DNA sequence: TGCAGCGTTCGTGTCACTTTTAATTCACCCCTCCACTTT. This gives the protein CSVRVTFNSPLHF.

The chain is built from TRBV9 and TRBJ2-2; 12 bases map to TRBD2. The germline CDR1 and CDR2 sequences are SGDLS and YYNGEE. The CDR3 loop spans 16 amino acids. V dropped 3 bases and J dropped 4; count of bases not matched to a gene: 4. As DNA, the CDR3 is TGTGCCAGCAGCGCCTCTAGCGGGAGGGCCACCGGGGAGCTGTTTTTT. It specifies CASSASSGRATGELFF.

This clone was recorded once. This chain uses TRBV14 with TRBJ2-1, with D tentatively TRBD2 (5 bases). Trimming removed 0 bases at V and 9 bases at J, with 18 bases between. Germline V gives CDR1 SGHDN, CDR2 FVKESK. The CDR3 runs to 16 residues. The CDR3 here is CASSQDLRAGGLEQFF. CDR3 DNA sequence: TGTGCCAGCAGCCAAGATTTGAGGGCAGGAGGACTTGAGCAGTTCTTC.

The chain carries TRBV7-2 and TRBJ1-1; no clear D. This CDR3 has 14 residues. Trimming took off 1 base at V and 6 bases at J, with 12 bases between the two ends. Germline loops: CDR1 SGHTA, CDR2 FQGNSA. In DNA, the CDR3 is TGTGCCAGCAGCTTAGTCCCCGGTCGAGCTGAAGCTTTCTTT. The encoded protein is CASSLVPGRAEAFF.